This T cell receptor (beta chain) originates from a study of CD8 T cells in Susac syndrome (dated by TCRdb to the late 2010s). About the investigation overall: Repertoire sequencing was used to test whether CD8+ T cell activation and differentiation in Susac syndrome was antigen driven. Results the study describes overall, beyond this receptor: The number of individuals in the TCR sequencing and HLA analysis was recognized as being relatively small.

High-throughput TCR beta sequencing profiled peripheral blood CD8+ and CD4+ T cells from healthy donors, Susac syndrome patients and multiple sclerosis patients. The multiple sclerosis controls were treatment-naive patients whose relapsing-remitting disease, either stable or active, fulfilled the revised McDonald criteria. CD8+ TEMRA cells were enriched by FACS, while bulk CD8+ and CD4+ T cells were purified by magnetic negative isolation. Blood was drawn into EDTA tubes, processed within 24 hours, and PBMCs were isolated by density gradient centrifugation. PBMCs intended for TCR sequencing were cryopreserved in liquid nitrogen and thawed later in a water bath at 37 degrees C. The sorted or isolated CD4+, CD8+ and CD8+ TEMRA cells had a purity of 90% or higher. RNA was extracted using the RNeasy kit, and about 0.45 to 1 microgram was reverse transcribed with random hexamers. The immunoSEQ multiplex PCR assay, covering 54 Vbeta and 13 Jbeta segments, was used to amplify TCR beta CDR3 regions. PCR amplification bias was corrected by using a synthetic template baseline for primer optimization and computational correction. The authors processed their data as follows. Reads were annotated to V, D and J genes per IMGT and analyzed with immunoSEQ Analyzer, keeping only productive sequences. Clonality was computed as one minus Shannon entropy normalized by log2 of the number of productive unique sequences. For each patient and control, public and private clones were evaluated within the 100 most prevalent clones. Clones were defined as Susac-specific if absent from the healthy and MS cohorts, from around 1,100 published viral clones and from other ImmuneACCESS disease sequences. The public sequencing data were trimmed at Q25 with fastp and processed into clonotypes with MiXCR by TCRdb, which kept only in-frame beta chains. Entries are consolidated by CDR3 protein sequence, retaining the most common genes and DNA. The V and J calls, along with clone size, are taken from TCRdb and not from the paper's own processing. The sample records about 300,000 distinct CDR3 sequences, approximately 90% of which are singletons. Roughly 0.07% of the sample is taken by the ten largest.

This clonotype was seen just once. Its antigen is unknown. No base quality values were provided; no much bigger clone lies one nucleotide off. Weak support is all one read offers. Counted from cysteine to phenylalanine, this CDR3 has 15 amino acids. This entry keeps only the CDR3 DNA: 45 bases, framed from base 1. For CDR1 and CDR2, the germline V gene (reference sequence) lists LNHDA and SQIVND. V lost 7 bases and J lost 2 bases, and the count of bases not matched to a germline gene is 6. The TCR originated in a human donor with multiple sclerosis. The chain was built from TRBV19 and TRBJ1-5; a stretch of 9 junction bases matches TRBD1. Source material: CD4+ T cells from PBMCs. The CDR3 in this case is CASTWDRVGNQPQHF. The bases read TGTGCCAGTACATGGGACAGGGTAGGCAATCAGCCCCAGCATTTT.